The 19 T cell receptor beta chains given below trace back to one sample, sequenced in a study of T cell responses to AZD1222 COVID-19 vaccine. Libraries were prepared by immunoSEQ multiplex PCR; TCRdb keeps only in-frame clonotypes and omits some of them. Among approximately 110,000 clones listed, around 82% were seen once. The sequences come from peripheral blood, collected on day 0 of AZD1222 vaccination. Receptor source: an adult in good health.

This clone came up a few times. The chain combines TRBV11-1 with TRBJ1-1; a weak D match, TRBD1 (6 bases). V dropped 7 bases and J dropped 7 bases, with 13 bases sitting between them. From germline, CDR1 is SGHAT and CDR2 FQDESV (reference sequence). CDR3 size: 12 residues. The CDR3 protein is CASTQDRDEAFF. CDR3 nucleotides: TGTGCCAGCACCCAGGACAGAGATGAAGCTTTCTTT.

This sequence joins TRBV4-1 and TRBJ2-2; D might be TRBD2 (6 bases). CDR1 MGHRA and CDR2 YSYEKL come from the germline V gene. This CDR3 has 16 residues. Trimming shortened V by 1 base and J by 2 bases, and 11 bases separated the two germline ends. The CDR3: CASSQGGVPNTGELFF. In nucleotides, the CDR3 is TGCGCCAGCAGCCAAGGGGGGGTACCCAACACCGGGGAGCTGTTTTTT.

The chain recombines TRBV3-1 (or the pseudogene TRBV3-2) with TRBJ2-3; D unresolved. The CDR3 sequence is 14 residues long. V lost 1 base to trimming and J lost 6 bases, with 11 bases between them. The germline V gene encodes CDR1 LGHDT and CDR2 YNNKEL (reference sequence). CDR3 sequence reads: CASSQAGSSDTQYF. CDR3 in DNA: TGTGCCAGCAGCCAAGCCGGCAGCTCGGATACGCAGTATTTT.

A single count supports this clone. This chain links TRBV4-2 with TRBJ2-7; 7 bases agree with TRBD1. The CDR3 covers 16 residues. The junction had 5 bases not matched to a gene; V was cut back by 0 bases and J by 0 bases. Germline loops: CDR1 LGHNA, CDR2 YNFKEQ. Here the CDR3 reads CASSQDRGQASYEQYF. The CDR3 nucleotides are TGTGCCAGCAGCCAAGATAGGGGGCAGGCCTCCTACGAGCAGTACTTC.

The chain combines TRBV7-2 with TRBJ1-2; 9 bases line up with TRBD1. The germline gives CDR1 SGHTA, CDR2 FQGNSA. CDR3 length: 13 residues. V lost 6 bases, J lost 7 bases, and 6 bases stayed unmatched. CDR3 DNA: TGTGCCAGCAGGGGCGGACAGGGGCGTGGCTACACCTTC. This codes for CASRGGQGRGYTF.

This sequence joins TRBV5-1 and TRBJ1-4; no firm D call. The germline CDR1 and CDR2 sequences are SGHRS and YFSETQ. The CDR3 runs 12 residues. Trimming stripped 0 bases from V and 11 bases from J, with 8 bases between. CDR3 sequence reads: CASSLEGSKLFF. The CDR3 region has the DNA TGCGCCAGCAGCTTGGAAGGGTCCAAACTGTTTTTT.

The count of this clone is one. This chain joins TRBV28 and TRBJ2-7, with D hard to call. Germline V CDR1 and CDR2: MDHEN, SYDVKM. The CDR3 covers 11 residues. V was shortened by 6 bases and J by 7 bases, with 10 bases between the two germline ends. The CDR3 DNA is TGTGCCAGCAGCCCGTCCGTGGAGCAGTACTTC. Translated, it gives CASSPSVEQYF.

This chain connects TRBV9 to TRBJ2-2; TRBD2 matches 8 bases. The germline V gene has CDR1 SGDLS and CDR2 YYNGEE. V lost 0 bases and J lost 7; bases outside the gene matches: 8. The CDR3 covers 16 residues. The CDR3 coding sequence is TGTGCCAGCAGCGTAGAGGCGGGACTAGGGGTCGGGGAGCTGTTTTTT. Translated: CASSVEAGLGVGELFF.

This clone has a single count. The rearrangement links TRBV5-4 to TRBJ2-1; either TRBD1 or TRBD2 may fit D (5 bases each). V dropped 0 bases and J dropped 9 bases, with 7 bases sitting between them. Germline values: CDR1 SGHNT, CDR2 YYREEE (reference sequence). This CDR3 is 12 amino acids long. DNA for the CDR3: TGTGCCAGCAGCTTGGGGGGGAGTGAGCAGTTCTTC. Its translation: CASSLGGSEQFF.

V and J are TRBV10-3 and TRBJ1-4; 7 nucleotides match TRBD1. The length of the CDR3 is 13 residues. Germline V gene sequence: CDR1 ENHRY, CDR2 SYGVKD. V lost 7 bases, J lost 5 bases, and 4 bases stayed unmatched. The DNA for the CDR3 is TGTGCCATCAAGGGGACAGAGAATGAAAAACTGTTTTTT. This sequence encodes CAIKGTENEKLFF.

The V gene is TRBV5-1, the J gene TRBJ2-2; no reliable D call. There are 14 residues in the CDR3. The V gene's germline CDR1 is SGHRS and CDR2 YFSETQ. The V gene lost 5 bases and the J gene lost 7 bases, with 15 bases spanning the gap. The CDR3 coding sequence is TGCGCCAGCAGTCTGAGCTCGAATAGCGGGGAGCTGTTTTTT. It codes for CASSLSSNSGELFF.

V is TRBV7-3 and J is TRBJ2-1; D perhaps matches TRBD1 (6 bases). Trimming pared 5 bases from V and 9 bases from J, leaving 17 bases between. The CDR3 extends over 14 amino acids. The germline gives CDR1 SGHTA, CDR2 FQGTGA. Written as DNA, the CDR3 is TGTGCCAGCAGCCCCTCTTTGTGGGACACTGAGCAGTTCTTC. As protein: CASSPSLWDTEQFF. The full variable domain, its missing parts supplied by reference TRBV7-3 and TRBJ2-1, is GAGVSQTPSNKVTEKGKYVELRCDPISGHTALYWYRQSLGQGPEFLIYFQGTGAADDSGLPNDRFFAVRPEGSVSTLKIQRTERGDSAVYLCASSPSLWDTEQFFGPGTRLTVL.

This clone was observed once. The V call is TRBV6-1, the J call TRBJ1-2; D perhaps matches TRBD1 (5 bases). Germline V lookup: CDR1 MNHNS, CDR2 SASEGT. Trimming cost V 1 base and J 4 bases, with 19 bases left between them. The CDR3 covers 17 residues. The CDR3 region has the DNA TGTGCCAGCAGTGAAGGTCAAAGGGGCGCCCTACTCTATGGCTACACCTTC. Translating it yields CASSEGQRGALLYGYTF.

This chain connects TRBV12-2 to TRBJ1-5; the table names TRBD1, a call not compared with the DNA. TRBV12-2 constitutes a pseudogene. CDR3 size: 15 residues. This CDR3 is CASRLAGQSYQPQHF. The CDR3 DNA is TGTGCAAGTCGCTTAGCAGGACAGTCCTATCAGCCCCAGCATTTT.

The chain couples TRBV5-1 to TRBJ1-4; unclear D gene. V was trimmed by 2 bases and J by 0 bases, leaving 8 bases between them. CDR3 length equals 15 residues. Germline loops: CDR1 SGHRS, CDR2 YFSETQ. CDR3 sequence (DNA): TGCGCCAGCAGCTTACTTGGGTCAACTAATGAAAAACTGTTTTTT. Protein sequence: CASSLLGSTNEKLFF.

The chain has TRBV9 and TRBJ1-2, with 8 bases identical to TRBD1. Germline V lookup: CDR1 SGDLS, CDR2 YYNGEE. The CDR3 sequence is 15 residues long. V lost 3 bases, J lost 8 bases, and 12 bases stayed unmatched. The CDR3 DNA is TGTGCCAGCAGCGCCCAGGACAGGGCCCTGGGAGGCTACACCTTC. Protein sequence: CASSAQDRALGGYTF.

V and J are TRBV3-1 (or the pseudogene TRBV3-2) and TRBJ1-5; D is uncertain. V lost 4 bases to trimming and J lost 0 bases, with 10 bases between them. Germline V gene sequence: CDR1 LGHDT, CDR2 YNNKEL (reference sequence). The CDR3 has 15 amino acids. CDR3 sequence: CASSRAPYSNQPQHF. Written as DNA, the CDR3 is TGTGCCAGCAGCCGAGCTCCTTATAGCAATCAGCCCCAGCATTTT.

This chain uses TRBV9 with TRBJ1-4; 9 nucleotides agree with TRBD1. The CDR3 runs 15 residues. The V gene's germline CDR1 is SGDLS and CDR2 YYNGEE. The trim removed 4 bases at V and 5 bases at J, leaving 6 bases unmatched. The CDR3 is CASSLSGTGNEKLFF. CDR3 nucleotides: TGTGCCAGCAGCCTATCCGGGACAGGGAATGAAAAACTGTTTTTT.

The V call is TRBV19, the J call TRBJ2-2, with D maybe TRBD1 (5 bases). Per germline, CDR1 LNHDA and CDR2 SQIVND (reference sequence). V was pared by 2 bases and J by 2 bases, with 12 bases between. This CDR3 is built from 16 residues. CDR3 amino acids: CASSISQGLNTGELFF. The CDR3 DNA is TGTGCCAGTAGTATAAGCCAGGGCTTAAACACCGGGGAGCTGTTTTTT.